The entry that follows covers one T cell receptor beta chain sequence. The trim removed 0 bases at V and 3 bases at J, leaving 6 bases unmatched. Germline CDR1 and CDR2: SQVTM and ANQGSEA. The CDR3 runs 15 residues. The data originate from a study of blood T cell repertoires in COVID-19. About the study: T cells, B-cell-depleted T cells, or PBMCs supplied cDNA or gDNA.

Assay used: immunoSEQ multiplex PCR; TCRdb lists only in-frame clones, some missing. The repertoire holds roughly 100,000 clones, about 87% seen once, with about 15% in the top ten. The receptor was isolated from a human donor in a cohort sampled during active COVID-19. V and J are TRBV29-1 and TRBJ2-7; 9 bases map to TRBD1. Sample: peripheral blood. The CDR3 spells CSVEDPKGQGYEQYF. DNA of the CDR3: TGCAGCGTTGAAGACCCAAAGGGACAGGGCTACGAGCAGTACTTC.